This T cell receptor (beta chain) was obtained from a study of blood T cell repertoires in COVID-19. At the level of the study: Samples representing acute and convalescent COVID-19 were sourced from the United States, Italy and Spain. PBMCs, B-cell-depleted T cells, or T cells provided the cDNA or gDNA that made up the material.

The V and J ends lost 4 bases and 6 bases, in that order; junction bases with no gene match: 8. The CDR3 extends over 17 amino acids. Per the germline V gene, CDR1 is SNHLY and CDR2 is FYNNEI. Clones were sequenced by immunoSEQ multiplex PCR, and TCRdb holds only the in-frame ones, with some missing. Of over 95,000 clones listed, 80% to 90% were seen once; the top ten hold 3.4%. The receptor comes from a man aged 40-49 years with acute or convalescent COVID-19. The chain uses TRBV2 and TRBJ2-3; TRBD2 matches 15 bases. The sequenced material came from peripheral blood. This CDR3 reads CASSGAGTSGGTDTQYF. The DNA of the CDR3 is TGTGCCAGCAGTGGAGCTGGGACTAGCGGGGGGACCGATACGCAGTATTTT.